The sequence of this T cell receptor beta chain was determined in a study of blood T cells in healthy people across ages. Primers used in a second PCR of about 7 to 12 cycles were a sample-barcoded 5' primer and a J-beta primer mix. Every sample gave at least 3 million paired-end reads containing CDR3. TCRdb fed the 5' RACE reads into MiXCR, producing one record per CDR3 protein. The sample yields approximately 1,100,000 distinct CDR3 sequences, 45% seen once. The study recruited healthy Caucasian donors from Russia who were aged roughly 6 to 95. A minimum of 7 million PBMCs was isolated per sample. This TCR came from a woman in her sixties in good health. Sequences were obtained from blood.

The CDR3 sequence is CASSPMGLGQPQHF. CDR3 nucleotides: TGTGCCAGCAGTCCTATGGGTTTAGGTCAGCCCCAGCATTTT. The chain has TRBV12-3 or TRBV12-4 and TRBJ1-5; D uncertain. The CDR3 runs to 14 residues. Between the trimmed V and J ends, which lost 5 bases and 6 bases, there was a span of 14 bases.